The text below deals with one TCR beta chain. This clonotype came up a few times. The clone's antigen remains unknown. Per-base qualities were not stored, and no clone one base away is much larger. The data stem from a study of T-cell memory formation after mild COVID-19 (dated by TCRdb to about 2021). A note on the overall study: TCR sequence clusters from the two donors were largely donor specific. The cohort was made up of two young adult volunteers, one female and one male, who were previously healthy. In a couple of donors, T-cell clones that expanded and contracted after mild COVID-19 were tracked by sequencing TCRalpha and TCRbeta repertoires over time. Overall study outcomes, separate from this receptor: Contracting CD4+ clones appeared mostly in the CM and EM memory subsets, whereas CD8+ clones were enriched in EMRA. Only two mild cases were covered by the study, and larger cohorts that include severe cases with pre-infection samples were considered necessary. Some responding clones were found in pre-infection memory, which suggests that pre-existing cross-reactive memory T cells took part in the SARS-CoV-2 response. Clones contracting from day 15 to 85 had balanced CD4/CD8 phenotypes, while a second wave expanding from day 15 to 37 was biased towards CD4+. SARS-CoV-2 specificity was not confirmed for the second-wave clones peaking on day 37.

According to the germline V gene (reference sequence), CDR1 reads SEHNR and CDR2 reads FQNEAQ. V was cut back by 5 bases and J by 6 bases, leaving a gap of 17 bases between them. The CDR3 numbers 14 residues from cysteine through phenylalanine. Only the CDR3 region is kept as DNA, spanning 42 bases read in frame from base 1. Ficoll-Paque density gradient centrifugation was the method used to isolate PBMCs. Sequencing was carried out with an Illumina NovaSeq 6000. TCRalpha and TCRbeta cDNA libraries were built by 5'RACE with constant-segment primers, adding sample barcodes and unique molecular identifiers. RNA was extracted from every sample with Trizol reagent. Libraries were amplified in two PCR steps, with a second sample barcode and Illumina TruSeq adapters added in the second step. Libraries were sequenced on an Illumina NovaSeq with 2 x 150 bp paired-end reads. The source study handled its data this way. With migec v1.2.7, reads were demultiplexed and then collapsed into UMI-guided consensus sequences. With mixcr v2.1.11, UMI consensuses were aligned to TRA and TRB V and J templates and assembled into clonotypes. Clonotypes were classified as expanded or contracted when called significant by both edgeR and NoisET, with noise models trained on biological replicates. edgeR calls used a false discovery rate-adjusted p below 0.01 and a log2 fold-change threshold of 1. PCA with hierarchical clustering of max-normalized trajectories of the 1000 most abundant clonotypes was used as exploratory dynamics analysis. Separately sequenced CD4+ and CD8+ repertoires were used to assign the CD4 or CD8 phenotype of responding clones. TCRdb reprocessed the public reads (quality trimming at Q25 with fastp, clone calling with MiXCR) and kept in-frame beta chains. Rows with one shared CDR3 protein collapse into an entry with the most common genes and DNA. These V and J calls are TCRdb output, not the study's own analysis. The sample table contains some 300,000 distinct CDR3 sequences; only one count was recorded for about 20% of them. The leading ten clones occupy roughly a fifth of the sample.

The sample consisted of PBMCs or a T cell subset sorted from them (not recorded which). The V and J segments used are TRBV7-9 and TRBJ2-7; no D gene is confidently identified. This clonotype was sampled from a man aged 18 to 35 who had mild COVID-19 (a few samples of this study predate the infection). The sample titles of this study are shuffled in the database, so cell type and time point are left out; the donor was told from shared clones. The DNA sequence is as follows: TGTGCCAGCAGCCCACACTTTACGGGTACCGAGCAGTACTTC. This is translated as CASSPHFTGTEQYF.